This entry describes one TCR beta chain. This clone's antigen is unknown. The CDR3, from cysteine to phenylalanine, totals 13 residues. The coding DNA is unavailable. From each donor, a 2.5 ml peripheral blood sample was drawn into PAXgene tubes and stored at -80 degrees C. Without T cell sorting, total RNA was isolated from whole blood using the PAXgene blood miRNA kit on an automated QIAcube. Deep TCRalpha and TCRbeta repertoire profiling with unique molecular barcoding was performed on peripheral blood of monozygotic twin pairs concordant or discordant for inflammatory bowel disease. For every twin pair, smoking habits were documented, and each individual was categorised as a current, former or never smoker. Receptors were amplified or captured by 5' RACE. For each TCR library, approximately 3.5 ug of total RNA was used. For each sample, cDNA was synthesized in eight separate reactions using SMARTScribe reverse transcriptase. During cDNA synthesis, template switching was used to introduce unique molecular identifiers that contained a 6-nucleotide sample barcode. TCRalpha and TCRbeta cDNA was amplified by two nested PCRs of 16 and 9 cycles, with bead purification after each PCR. Before amplification, cDNA was treated with uracil DNA-glycosylase and purified using the QIAquick PCR purification kit. The second PCR was the step at which Illumina TruSeq-compatible adapters and sample-specific barcodes were added. Library quality and concentration were checked on TapeStation and Qubit, and libraries were pooled at 5 to 6.5 ng each. Sequencing of pooled libraries was carried out on an Illumina HiSeq2500 single-index Rapid Run using 2 x 100 bp reads and custom sequencing primers. In the authors' own workflow: UMI-based consensus assembly with MiGEC version 1.2.6 was used to correct PCR and sequencing errors. MiXCR version 2.1.1 was used to carry out V(D)J alignment, clonotype assembly and CDR3 extraction. Normalisation of gene usage, clonotype sharing and MAIT/NKT TCR abundance was achieved by analysing the top 1000, 10 000 and 20 000 clonotypes per sample. Diversity was computed as the inverse Simpson index with the vegan R package after downsampling to 27 000 UMIs. Paired Mann-Whitney U tests on discordant twin pairs were used, with Benjamini-Hochberg multiple-testing correction. TCRdb reprocessed the sequencing reads and holds a single record per CDR3 protein sequence, with no DNA. The V and J calls were determined by TCRdb, not by the authors. The record for this sample contains approximately 200,000 distinct CDR3 sequences. Of the sample, 1.6% falls within the top ten clones.

This specimen comes from a study of monozygotic twins with inflammatory bowel disease (dated 2019 in TCRdb). With regard to the full study: The full study comprised around 28 monozygotic twin pairs: nine German pairs (four IBD-concordant, five IBD-discordant) and 19 IBD-discordant Danish pairs. The search for disease-associated traits relied mainly on comparing, within discordant pairs, IBD patients with their genetically identical healthy co-twins. Each individual had, on average, about 151 000 unique TCRalpha sequences and 181 000 unique TCRbeta sequences available for analysis. General findings and caveats noted by the study authors: Fewer clonotypes were shared with other individuals by IBD patients than by healthy twins, most markedly in patients showing signs of disease activity. No single strong signal or clonotype linked to IBD turned up in the results, so the idea that one exists was not supported. Distinction between different T cell subtypes could not be achieved in the analysis. Background noise and inter-individual variability may have been introduced into the repertoires by the differing immunosuppressive treatments among patients. TCRbeta repertoire diversity, by inverse Simpson index, was decreased in IBD patients compared with their healthy co-twins. Repertoire similarity did not differ between concordant and discordant twins, possibly due to limited statistical power.

The sequence was collected from a human donor with ulcerative colitis or Crohn's disease, or a healthy co-twin of an affected twin (not recorded which). Recombination joined TRBV12-3 or TRBV12-4 with TRBJ2-5. Sequencing was carried out using blood. The CDR3 protein: CASRLRPQETQYF.